The 3 T cell receptor beta chains in this list originate from one sample, sequenced in a study of blood T cell repertoires in COVID-19. The repertoire was sequenced with immunoSEQ multiplex PCR; TCRdb's copy has only in-frame clones and lacks some. The repertoire includes under 300,000 clones, around 86% of them detected once, and roughly 2.2% sits in the top ten. Specimen: peripheral blood. Receptors originate from a man between 45 and 60 years old with acute or convalescent COVID-19.

The chain combines TRBV7-3 with TRBJ1-1, with a possible D match to TRBD1 (5 bases). The germline gives CDR1 SGHTA, CDR2 FQGTGA. The CDR3 loop spans 14 amino acids. Trimming pared 5 bases from V and 1 base from J, leaving 11 bases between. Here the CDR3 reads CASSATGGNTEAFF. DNA of the CDR3: TGTGCCAGCAGCGCGACCGGGGGGAACACTGAAGCTTTCTTT.

The CDR3 nucleotides are TGTGCCATCAGTGGAGCGGGGGGTGCTTCCTACAATGAGCAGTTCTTC. This gives the protein CAISGAGGASYNEQFF. V and J are TRBV10-3 and TRBJ2-1, with TRBD2 matching 9 bases. Per germline, CDR1 ENHRY and CDR2 SYGVKD. Trimming cost V 4 bases and J 1 base; bases outside gene matches: 5. The CDR3 consists of 16 residues.

CDR3 protein: CASSSLGSSYEQYF. For the CDR3, the DNA is TGTGCCAGCAGCTCGCTTGGCAGCTCCTACGAGCAGTACTTC. J is TRBJ2-7 and V is TRBV7-2, with no clear D. Deletions cut 4 bases from V and 0 bases from J, with 10 bases between. The CDR3 consists of 14 residues. Germline-derived CDR1 and CDR2 are SGHTA and FQGNSA.